These 15 T cell receptor beta chains share one sample of origin, sequenced in a study of blood T cell repertoires in COVID-19. The method was immunoSEQ multiplex PCR; TCRdb's version includes in-frame clones alone and lacks a portion of them. The sample carries approximately 200,000 clones, 85% recorded once. The sequenced material came from PBMCs or T cells enriched from blood (not recorded which). The receptors stem from a man aged 35 to 55 who had recovered from COVID-19.

The gene calls are TRBV5-4 and TRBJ1-2; 9 bases agree with TRBD1. CDR1 is SGHNT, CDR2 YYREEE, per germline (reference sequence). This CDR3 is built from 14 residues. J lost 4 bases, V lost 4 bases, and 5 bases had no gene match. CDR3 sequence (DNA): TGTGCCAGCAGCGCAACAGGGGGCGGCTATGGCTACACCTTC. It encodes CASSATGGGYGYTF.

The chain combines TRBV27 with TRBJ2-1, with D perhaps matching TRBD1 (6 bases). Germline V lookup: CDR1 MNHEY, CDR2 SMNVEV (reference sequence). Trimming stripped 3 bases from V and 7 bases from J, with 13 bases between. The CDR3 spans 14 residues. CDR3 protein: CASSFPGQLNEQFF. The CDR3 coding sequence is TGTGCCAGCAGTTTCCCCGGACAGTTAAATGAGCAGTTCTTC.

The rearrangement joins TRBV6-6 to TRBJ2-2; no reliable D call. Per germline, CDR1 MNHNY and CDR2 SVGAGI (reference sequence). V dropped 5 bases and J dropped 0 bases, with 16 bases sitting between them. There are 17 residues in the CDR3. The chain's CDR3 is CASSPTLSRANTGELFF. CDR3 in DNA: TGTGCCAGCAGTCCTACACTTAGCAGAGCGAACACCGGGGAGCTGTTTTTT.

The gene calls are TRBV5-6 and TRBJ1-1; D is unresolved. The CDR3 is 15 residues long. With 0 bases removed from V and 1 base from J, the gap between germline ends came to 10 bases. CDR1 is SGHDT, CDR2 YYEEEE, per germline. CDR3 amino acids: CASSLGVATNTEAFF. For the CDR3, the DNA is TGTGCCAGCAGCTTGGGAGTCGCAACGAACACTGAAGCTTTCTTT.

The chain's CDR3 is CASSISSGSRPQHF. The CDR3 DNA reads as TGTGCCAGTAGTATATCTTCCGGGAGTCGGCCCCAGCATTTT. V is TRBV19 and J is TRBJ1-5; D is undetermined. The germline V gene has CDR1 LNHDA and CDR2 SQIVND (reference sequence). The CDR3 has 14 residues. Trimming left V 2 bases short and J 9 bases short, with 14 bases between.

The chain has TRBV2 and TRBJ2-2, with 7 bases matching TRBD2. The V and J ends lost 7 bases and 0 bases, in that order; junction bases with no gene match: 5. Germline CDR1 SNHLY, CDR2 FYNNEI. The CDR3 runs to 15 residues. Written as DNA, the CDR3 is TGTGCCAGCACCTCTAGCGGAGCGAACACCGGGGAGCTGTTTTTT. It translates to CASTSSGANTGELFF.

The chain uses TRBV19 and TRBJ2-7; the D is unclear. The CDR3 runs to 13 residues. Deletions cut 4 bases from V and 2 bases from J, with 9 bases between. CDR1 and CDR2 (germline): LNHDA, SQIVND (reference sequence). The CDR3 nucleotides read TGTGCCAGTAGTACCTCGCCTACCTACGAGCAGTACTTC. This codes for CASSTSPTYEQYF.

The chain couples TRBV18 to TRBJ2-7; TRBD1 matches 9 bases. CDR3 length equals 13 residues. V shed 4 bases and J 7 bases; nucleotides not matched to a gene: 5. CDR1 is KGHSH, CDR2 LQKENI, per germline. CDR3 amino acids: CASSLSTGGEQYF. The CDR3 nucleotides are TGTGCCAGCTCACTATCGACAGGGGGTGAGCAGTACTTC.

This clone was recorded once. V and J are TRBV5-1 and TRBJ2-3; 7 positions agree with TRBD2. Germline assignment: CDR1 SGHRS and CDR2 YFSETQ. After removal of 4 bases from V and 1 base from J, the junction contained 6 bases not matched to a gene. This CDR3 is 15 amino acids long. The CDR3: CASSAAGDGTDTQYF. The CDR3 bases are TGCGCCAGCAGCGCTGCGGGAGACGGCACAGATACGCAGTATTTT.

The chain recombines TRBV28 with TRBJ2-7; 7 positions match TRBD2. J was trimmed by 7 bases and V by 5 bases; bases with no gene match: 23. The CDR3 length is 18 residues. The germline gives CDR1 MDHEN, CDR2 SYDVKM. The CDR3 coding sequence is TGTGCCAGCAGTGAACCGGAACCAAAAGGAGGGCCAGCGGGGGAGCAGTACTTC. Residues: CASSEPEPKGGPAGEQYF.

V usage is TRBV7-9 and J usage is TRBJ1-2, with 9 bases matching TRBD1. V was pared by 4 bases and J by 13 bases, with 10 bases of the junction left unmatched. Per germline, CDR1 SEHNR and CDR2 FQNEAQ (reference sequence). The CDR3 contains 13 residues. CDR3 amino acids: CASSSSDRGTITF. The CDR3 coding sequence is TGTGCCAGCAGCTCGTCAGACAGGGGGACCATCACCTTC.

The chain combines TRBV15 with TRBJ2-5; D remains ambiguous. V lost 1 base and J lost 7, with 10 bases in between. In germline, CDR1 is LNHNV, CDR2 YYDKDF (reference sequence). The CDR3 is 13 amino acids. CDR3 DNA: TGTGCCACCAGCAGAGCCCCCTTTTCGACCCAGTACTTC. Translating it yields CATSRAPFSTQYF.

The chain carries TRBV30 and TRBJ1-1; 9 bases line up with TRBD1. Germline-derived CDR1 and CDR2 are GTSNPN and SVGIG (reference sequence). The junction had 7 bases not matched to a gene; V was cut back by 0 bases and J by 5 bases. The CDR3 totals 15 residues. The CDR3 loop is CAWSVPNRGRTEAFF. As DNA, the CDR3 is TGTGCCTGGAGTGTACCTAACAGGGGGCGAACTGAAGCTTTCTTT.

The genes are TRBV2 and TRBJ2-2; unclear D gene. V shed 6 bases and J shed 4 bases, with 9 bases lying between them. This CDR3 is 13 amino acids long. Germline CDR1 is SNHLY and CDR2 is FYNNEI. In DNA, the CDR3 is TGTGCCAGCAGGCCCCTATCCACCGGGGAGCTGTTTTTT. Amino acid sequence: CASRPLSTGELFF.

This clone was picked up one time. The V and J genes are TRBV27 and TRBJ1-1; D remains ambiguous. CDR1 and CDR2 from the germline V gene are MNHEY and SMNVEV (reference sequence). Trimming stripped 3 bases from V and 4 bases from J, with 15 bases between. The CDR3 has 15 residues. This chain's CDR3 is CASSFGGFGITEAFF. The CDR3 DNA is TGTGCCAGCAGTTTTGGAGGGTTCGGTATCACTGAAGCTTTCTTT.